Below, 25 T cell receptor beta chains from the same sample are listed, as sequenced in a study of T-cell memory formation after mild COVID-19. A single record per CDR3 protein comes from TCRdb applying MiXCR to the 5' RACE reads. Of roughly 350,000 distinct CDR3 sequences in the sample, roughly 13% were seen once. Source material: PBMCs or a T cell subset sorted from them (not recorded which). The origin of the receptors is a man between 18 and 29 years old who had mild COVID-19 (a few samples of this study predate the infection). Cell type and time point are not known.

The V gene is TRBV7-3, the J gene TRBJ2-5, with TRBD2 identical over 14 bases. CDR1 SGHTA and CDR2 FQGTGA come from the germline V gene. CDR3 size: 19 residues. After removal of 5 bases from V and 3 bases from J, the junction contained 14 bases not matched to a gene. Here the CDR3 DNA reads TGTGCCAGCAGCCCCGCTACCCTGACTAGCGGGGGGGCAGAAGAGACCCAGTACTTC. It is translated as CASSPATLTSGGAEETQYF. Looking up the rest from reference TRBV7-3 and TRBJ2-5 gives the full variable domain: GAGVSQTPSNKVTEKGKYVELRCDPISGHTALYWYRQSLGQGPEFLIYFQGTGAADDSGLPNDRFFAVRPEGSVSTLKIQRTERGDSAVYLCASSPATLTSGGAEETQYFGPGTRLLVL.

This clonotype was picked up many times. The chain uses TRBV7-2 and TRBJ2-5; 11 bases line up with TRBD2. The V and J ends lost 5 bases and 2 bases, in that order; junction bases with no gene match: 7. CDR1 SGHTA and CDR2 FQGNSA come from the germline V gene. The CDR3 length is 16 residues. CDR3: CASSTPGTSGQETQYF. CDR3 DNA: TGTGCCAGCAGCACCCCCGGGACTAGCGGACAAGAGACCCAGTACTTC. The complete variable domain, with remaining parts taken from reference TRBV7-2 and TRBJ2-5, reads GAGVSQSPSNKVTEKGKDVELRCDPISGHTALYWYRQSLGQGLEFLIYFQGNSAPDKSGLPSDRFSAERTGGSVSTLTIQRTQQEDSAVYLCASSTPGTSGQETQYFGPGTRLLVL.

The J gene is TRBJ1-4, the V gene TRBV11-1, with D unclear. Germline CDR1 reads SGHAT; CDR2 reads FQDESV (reference sequence). The CDR3 has 15 residues. Trimming pared 5 bases from V and 7 bases from J, leaving 17 bases between. The CDR3: CASSPSGRETEKLFF. The CDR3 bases are TGTGCCAGCAGCCCTAGCGGCCGGGAGACTGAAAAACTGTTTTTT.

This clonotype turned up a few times. The chain combines TRBV5-6 with TRBJ2-5; no firm D call. The CDR3 sequence is 14 residues long. CDR1 is SGHDT, CDR2 YYEEEE, per germline. V lost 2 bases and J 1 base, leaving 9 bases between the germline ends. The CDR3 sequence: CASSFGILQETQYF. CDR3 coding DNA: TGTGCCAGCAGCTTTGGAATCCTCCAAGAGACCCAGTACTTC.

The rearrangement joins TRBV3-1 to TRBJ2-7; D uncertain. Germline CDR1 and CDR2: LGHDT and YNNKEL (reference sequence). The CDR3 loop spans 16 amino acids. Trimming took off 0 bases at V and 1 base at J, with 13 bases between the two ends. CDR3 coding DNA: TGTGCCAGCAGCCAAGAAGGTCACCGAACTTCCTACGAGCAGTACTTC. As protein: CASSQEGHRTSYEQYF.

The chain carries TRBV2 and TRBJ1-6, with D maybe TRBD1 (6 bases). Trimming cost V 6 bases and J 7 bases, with 13 bases left between them. CDR3 length: 14 amino acids. Looked up from germline, CDR1 is SNHLY and CDR2 is FYNNEI. CDR3 in DNA: TGTGCCAGCAGCCCCGACAGGAACAATTCACCCCTCCACTTT. It encodes CASSPDRNNSPLHF.

The V call is TRBV27, the J call TRBJ2-2; D remains unclear. Germline V lookup: CDR1 MNHEY, CDR2 SMNVEV (reference sequence). V was pared by 5 bases and J by 8 bases, with 18 bases between. CDR3 size: 15 residues. The CDR3 loop reads CASSISRSTLGELFF. The CDR3 DNA follows: TGTGCCAGCAGTATCTCCAGGTCTACCCTGGGGGAGCTGTTTTTT.

This chain connects TRBV5-6 to TRBJ1-5, with no clear D. V was cut by 2 bases and J by 2 bases, with 11 bases left in between. The CDR3 consists of 15 residues. CDR1 is SGHDT, CDR2 YYEEEE, per germline. The CDR3 DNA is TGTGCCAGCAGCTTTGGGAGCGGGGGCAATCAGCCCCAGCATTTT. Protein product: CASSFGSGGNQPQHF.

This rearrangement joins TRBV9 to TRBJ2-2; D is unresolved. V was clipped by 1 base and J by 6 bases, with 7 bases between them. CDR1 is SGDLS and CDR2 is YYNGEE in the germline V gene. The length of the CDR3 is 13 residues. The CDR3 reads CASSVRLPGELFF. The CDR3, as DNA: TGTGCCAGCAGCGTAAGGTTGCCCGGGGAGCTGTTTTTT.

The V and J genes are TRBV20-1 and TRBJ2-5, with 9 bases that match TRBD2. V was pared by 6 bases and J by 5 bases, with 1 base of the junction left unmatched. Looked up from germline, CDR1 is DFQATT and CDR2 is SNEGSKA (reference sequence). The CDR3 length is 11 residues. In nucleotides, the CDR3 is TGCAGTGCCGCGGGGGGGGAGACCCAGTACTTC. It translates to CSAAGGETQYF.

This clonotype was counted ten times or more. J is TRBJ2-7 and V is TRBV5-1, with D uncertain. V was shortened by 2 bases and J by 0 bases, with 9 bases between the two germline ends. Germline V lookup: CDR1 SGHRS, CDR2 YFSETQ. CDR3 length: 14 amino acids. Written as DNA, the CDR3 is TGCGCCAGCAGCTTTGCCAGGCCCTCCTACGAGCAGTACGTC. It yields the protein CASSFARPSYEQYV.

This sequence joins TRBV7-9 and TRBJ2-2; TRBD2 aligns across 11 bases. This CDR3 is 15 amino acids long. With 7 bases clipped from V and 6 bases from J, the junction kept 7 bases outside the gene matches. Germline V CDR1 and CDR2: SEHNR, FQNEAQ (reference sequence). The CDR3 bases are TGTGCCAGCATCGACAGGACTAGCGGGCCCGGGGAGCTGTTTTTT. This gives the protein CASIDRTSGPGELFF.

This clonotype was observed at least ten times. The genes are TRBV12-5 and TRBJ2-7; no clear D. The CDR3 runs 15 residues. Germline V CDR1 and CDR2: LGHNT, FRNRAP. V dropped 6 bases and J dropped 4 bases, with 19 bases sitting between them. The CDR3: CASGELLHGLYEQYF. The CDR3 DNA is TGTGCTAGTGGCGAACTATTACACGGCCTGTACGAGCAGTACTTC.

The rearrangement uses TRBV24-1 and TRBJ2-3; 11 positions agree with TRBD2. The CDR3 contains 17 residues. After removal of 3 bases from V and 10 bases from J, the junction contained 14 bases not matched to a gene. Germline V lookup: CDR1 KGHDR, CDR2 SFDVKD. CDR3 protein: CATSDPSTSGGITAQYF. The CDR3 nucleotides read TGTGCCACCAGTGATCCGTCCACTAGCGGGGGAATAACGGCGCAGTATTTT.

The rearrangement joins TRBV2 to TRBJ2-6; weak D call: TRBD1 (6 bases). The CDR3 is 19 residues long. Germline values: CDR1 SNHLY, CDR2 FYNNEI. V lost 6 bases to trimming and J lost 2 bases, with 23 bases between them. This CDR3 is CASSARWSQGSPGANVLTF. The CDR3 DNA is TGTGCCAGCAGCGCACGTTGGAGCCAGGGGAGTCCTGGGGCCAACGTCCTGACTTTC.

This clonotype has just a few counts. The chain uses TRBV12-3 or TRBV12-4 and TRBJ1-5, with 8 bases fitting TRBD1. This CDR3 has 14 residues. V lost 5 bases, J lost 6 bases, and 6 bases stayed unmatched. This CDR3 reads CASSRDRTAQPQHF. The CDR3 DNA reads TGTGCCAGCAGTCGGGACAGGACGGCTCAGCCCCAGCATTTT.

This chain joins TRBV7-9 and TRBJ2-5; D gene unclear. The germline gives CDR1 SEHNR, CDR2 FQNEAQ (reference sequence). V shed 5 bases and J shed 0 bases, with 16 bases lying between them. The CDR3 runs to 16 residues. The chain's CDR3 is CASSPLGAAYQETQYF. CDR3 sequence (DNA): TGTGCCAGCAGCCCCCTCGGCGCGGCTTACCAAGAGACCCAGTACTTC.

In this sample, this clonotype turned up a few times. The rearrangement links TRBV19 to TRBJ1-6; D remains unclear. Trimming removed 3 bases from V and 8 bases from J, with 14 bases in between. The CDR3 sequence is 15 residues long. CDR1 is LNHDA and CDR2 is SQIVND in the germline V gene (reference sequence). CDR3 nucleotides: TGTGCCAGTAGTATTGACCTATTTCAGGATTCACCCCTCCACTTT. Translating gives CASSIDLFQDSPLHF.

Comment on this clonotype: This clone may be a read error of a much larger clone one base away. The chain combines TRBV5-1 with TRBJ1-2; D may be TRBD1 (5 bases). From germline, CDR1 is SGHRS and CDR2 YFSETQ. Deletions cut 1 base from V and 4 bases from J, with 17 bases between. This CDR3 has 16 residues. In nucleotides, the CDR3 is TGCGCCAGCAGCTTGTCAGGAGGGGTTCCGAGCTATGGCTACACCTTC. Protein sequence: CASSLSGGVPSYGYTF.

This clonotype was seen repeatedly, ten times or more. The chain combines TRBV12-3 or TRBV12-4 with TRBJ2-1, with unresolved D. V shed 2 bases and J shed 6 bases, with 11 bases lying between them. This CDR3 is built from 14 residues. CDR3 amino acids: CASSLSVLGNEQFF. The CDR3 DNA reads as TGTGCCAGCAGTTTAAGTGTCCTTGGCAATGAGCAGTTCTTC.

The chain combines TRBV15 with TRBJ2-7; D might be TRBD1 (5 bases). This CDR3 is built from 12 residues. V was clipped by 1 base and J by 5 bases, with 6 bases between them. The V gene's germline CDR1 is LNHNV and CDR2 YYDKDF (reference sequence). Here the CDR3 reads CATSRGQHEQYF. Here the CDR3 DNA reads TGTGCCACCAGCAGAGGACAGCACGAGCAGTACTTC.

This clonotype was seen ten or more times. The CDR3 sequence is CASSPNRHTEAFF. Written as DNA, the CDR3 is TGTGCCAGCAGTCCCAATCGGCATACTGAAGCTTTCTTT. The chain is built from TRBV12-3 or TRBV12-4 and TRBJ1-1; D gene unclear. Trimming took off 5 bases at V and 5 bases at J, with 12 bases between the two ends. The CDR3 is made up of 13 amino acids.

This clonotype appeared a few times. The rearrangement uses TRBV20-1 and TRBJ1-1; possibly TRBD1 for D (5 bases). The CDR3 runs 13 residues. The V end lost 3 bases, the J end lost 7 bases, and 15 bases lay between the germline ends. Germline values: CDR1 DFQATT, CDR2 SNEGSKA (reference sequence). The CDR3 DNA is TGCAGTGCTAGTTTAACTCCGAGGGGTGAAGCTTTCTTT. Translating gives CSASLTPRGEAFF.

V gene TRBV5-1 combines with J gene TRBJ2-1; D gene unclear. The CDR3 has 14 amino acids. The V gene's germline CDR1 is SGHRS and CDR2 YFSETQ. V was shortened by 2 bases and J by 2 bases, with 8 bases between the two germline ends. The CDR3 is CASSFTEPYNEQFF. CDR3 nucleotide sequence: TGCGCCAGCAGCTTCACGGAACCCTACAATGAGCAGTTCTTC.

This clonotype was seen a few times. This chain joins TRBV11-3 and TRBJ2-1, with TRBD1 matching 10 bases. Germline assignment: CDR1 SGHNT and CDR2 YENEEA. The CDR3 has 15 residues. The ends lost 2 bases at V and 6 bases at J; junction bases unmatched: 4. This CDR3 is CASSLRTGGTNEQFF. The DNA for the CDR3 is TGTGCCAGCAGCTTAAGGACAGGGGGTACCAATGAGCAGTTCTTC.